This T cell receptor (beta chain) was sequenced during a study of blood T cells in healthy people across ages. Study details: In model experiments, template switching was able to capture about one barcoded beta molecule for every two T cells that were present. Whole-study findings and limits: Leaving the PBMCs unsorted stopped any conclusive comparison of naive versus antigen-experienced cells.

A sample-barcoded 5' primer and a J-beta primer mix were used in a second PCR of about 6 to 11 cycles. One entry per CDR3 protein results from TCRdb running MiXCR on the 5' RACE reads. The data hold 1.5 million or so distinct CDR3 sequences, with 40% to 50% observed a single time. The V end lost 4 bases, the J end lost 3 bases, and 16 bases lay between the germline ends. The germline gives CDR1 MDHEN, CDR2 SYDVKM. This CDR3 is built from 16 residues. About this clonotype itself: Its antigen remains unidentified.

Sample: blood. This sequence joins TRBV28 and TRBJ2-1, with D tentatively TRBD1 or TRBD2 (5 bases each). This clonotype originated in a young woman in good health. The CDR3 loop reads CASSSSGRGFYNEQFF. CDR3 coding DNA: TGTGCCAGCAGTTCCTCGGGACGTGGGTTCTACAATGAGCAGTTCTTC.